This T cell receptor beta chain emerged from a study of cytomegalovirus exposure and HLA in healthy donors. Germline V gene data show CDR1 as SGHVS and CDR2 as FQNEAQ. J gave up 5 bases and V 5 bases, and 7 bases lay outside the gene matches. CDR3 length: 14 amino acids. Primers included in the PCR were 60 Vbeta and 13 Jbeta primers. The repertoire was sequenced with immunoSEQ multiplex PCR; TCRdb's copy has only in-frame clones and lacks some. The repertoire holds about 160,000 clones, with around 80% as singletons. The chain has TRBV7-8 and TRBJ1-2; 8 nucleotides match TRBD1. The clonotype comes from a woman aged 40-49 years in good health and CMV-seropositive. Specimen: PBMCs. The chain's CDR3 is CASSPSTGAYGYTF. CDR3 DNA sequence: TGTGCCAGCAGCCCTTCGACAGGGGCATATGGCTACACCTTC.